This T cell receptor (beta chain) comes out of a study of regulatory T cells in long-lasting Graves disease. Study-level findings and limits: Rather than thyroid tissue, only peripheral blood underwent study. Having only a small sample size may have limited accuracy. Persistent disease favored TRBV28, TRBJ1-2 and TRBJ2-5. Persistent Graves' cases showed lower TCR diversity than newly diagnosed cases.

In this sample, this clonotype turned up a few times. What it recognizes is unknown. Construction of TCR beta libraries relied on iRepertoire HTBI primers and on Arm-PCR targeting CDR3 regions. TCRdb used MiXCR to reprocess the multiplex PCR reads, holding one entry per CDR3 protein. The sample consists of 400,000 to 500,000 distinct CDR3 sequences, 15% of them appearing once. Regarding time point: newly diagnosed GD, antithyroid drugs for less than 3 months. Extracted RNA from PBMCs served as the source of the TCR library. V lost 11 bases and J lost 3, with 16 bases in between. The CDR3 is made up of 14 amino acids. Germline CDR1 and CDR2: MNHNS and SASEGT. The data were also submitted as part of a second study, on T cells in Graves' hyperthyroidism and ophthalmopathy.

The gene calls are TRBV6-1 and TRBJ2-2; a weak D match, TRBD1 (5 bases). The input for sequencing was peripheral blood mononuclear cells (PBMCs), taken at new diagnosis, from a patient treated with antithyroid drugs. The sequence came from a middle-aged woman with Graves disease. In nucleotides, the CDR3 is TGTGCCGGTGGGGCAGAAATTTACACCGGGGAGCTGTTTTTT. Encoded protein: CAGGAEIYTGELFF.